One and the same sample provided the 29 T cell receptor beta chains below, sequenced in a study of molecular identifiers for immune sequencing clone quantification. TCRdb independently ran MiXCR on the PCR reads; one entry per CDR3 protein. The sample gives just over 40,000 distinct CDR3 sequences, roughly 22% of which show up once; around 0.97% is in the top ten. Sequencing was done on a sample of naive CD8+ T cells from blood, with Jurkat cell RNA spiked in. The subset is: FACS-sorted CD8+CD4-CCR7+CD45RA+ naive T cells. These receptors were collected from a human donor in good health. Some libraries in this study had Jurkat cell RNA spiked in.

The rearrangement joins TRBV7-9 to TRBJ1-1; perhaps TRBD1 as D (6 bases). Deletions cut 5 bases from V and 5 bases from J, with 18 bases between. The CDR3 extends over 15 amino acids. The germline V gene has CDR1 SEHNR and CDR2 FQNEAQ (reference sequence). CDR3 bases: TGTGCCAGCAGCATCCTAACAGGGTTAGAAACTGAAGCTTTCTTT. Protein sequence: CASSILTGLETEAFF.

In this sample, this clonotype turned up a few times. DNA for the CDR3: TGTGCCAGCAGTTTACGCGGGACTAGCGACCTCTACGAGCAGTACTTC. Translating gives CASSLRGTSDLYEQYF. The rearrangement links TRBV28 to TRBJ2-7; 10 bases line up with TRBD2. In germline, CDR1 is MDHEN, CDR2 SYDVKM. Trimming took 2 bases from V and 3 from J; bases not matched to a gene: 7. The CDR3 totals 16 residues.

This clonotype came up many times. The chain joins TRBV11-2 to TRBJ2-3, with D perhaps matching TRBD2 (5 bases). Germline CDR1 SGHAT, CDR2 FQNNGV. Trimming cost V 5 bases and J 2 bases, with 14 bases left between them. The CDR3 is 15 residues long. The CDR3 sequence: CASSGRRGITDTQYF. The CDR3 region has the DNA TGTGCCAGCAGCGGTCGACGGGGAATCACAGATACGCAGTATTTT.

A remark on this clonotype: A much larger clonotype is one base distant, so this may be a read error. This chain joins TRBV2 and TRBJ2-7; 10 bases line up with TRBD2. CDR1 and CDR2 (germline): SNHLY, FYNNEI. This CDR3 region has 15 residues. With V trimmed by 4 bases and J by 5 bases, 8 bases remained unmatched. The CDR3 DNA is TGTGCCAGCAGTGTCGGCGGACTAGCGGACGACGAGCAGTACTTC. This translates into CASSVGGLADDEQYF.

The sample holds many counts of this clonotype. The CDR3 sequence is CASSYLLREETQYF. In nucleotides, the CDR3 is TGTGCCAGCAGTTACCTTCTCCGGGAAGAGACCCAGTACTTC. J is TRBJ2-5 and V is TRBV6-2 or TRBV6-3; no firm D call. This CDR3 contains 14 residues. Germline CDR1 is MNHEY and CDR2 is SVGEGT. Trimming pared 2 bases from V and 3 bases from J, leaving 10 bases between.

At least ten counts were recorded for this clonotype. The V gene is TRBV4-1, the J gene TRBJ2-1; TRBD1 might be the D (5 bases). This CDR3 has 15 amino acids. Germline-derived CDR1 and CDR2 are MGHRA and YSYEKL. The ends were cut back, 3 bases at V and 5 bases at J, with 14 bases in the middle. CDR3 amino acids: CASSHAGLKDNEQFF. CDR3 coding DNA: TGCGCCAGCAGCCATGCAGGGCTCAAGGACAATGAGCAGTTCTTC.

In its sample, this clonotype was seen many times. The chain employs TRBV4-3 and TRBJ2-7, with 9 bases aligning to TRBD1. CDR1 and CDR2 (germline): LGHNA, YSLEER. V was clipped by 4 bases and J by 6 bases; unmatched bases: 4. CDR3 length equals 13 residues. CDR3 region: CASSPGQGGEQYF. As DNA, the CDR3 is TGCGCCAGCAGCCCGGGACAGGGCGGCGAGCAGTACTTC.

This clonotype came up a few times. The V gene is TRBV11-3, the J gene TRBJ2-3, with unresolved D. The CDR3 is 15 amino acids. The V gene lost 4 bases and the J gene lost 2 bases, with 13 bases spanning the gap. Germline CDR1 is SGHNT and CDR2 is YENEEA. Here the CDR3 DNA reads TGTGCCAGCAGCTCGGGTGGCTTCTCCACAGATACGCAGTATTTT. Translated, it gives CASSSGGFSTDTQYF.

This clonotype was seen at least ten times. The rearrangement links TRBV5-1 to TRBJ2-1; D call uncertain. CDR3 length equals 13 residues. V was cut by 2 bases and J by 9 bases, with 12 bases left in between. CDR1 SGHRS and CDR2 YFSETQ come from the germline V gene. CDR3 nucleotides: TGCGCCAGCAGCTTTCCTTCCCTGGGTGAGCAGTTCTTC. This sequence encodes CASSFPSLGEQFF.

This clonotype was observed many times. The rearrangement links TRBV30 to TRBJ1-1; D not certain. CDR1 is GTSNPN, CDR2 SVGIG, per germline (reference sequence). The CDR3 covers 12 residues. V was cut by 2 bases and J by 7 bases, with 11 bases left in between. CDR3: CAWSPILFEAFF. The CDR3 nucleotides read TGTGCCTGGAGTCCCATTTTATTTGAAGCTTTCTTT.

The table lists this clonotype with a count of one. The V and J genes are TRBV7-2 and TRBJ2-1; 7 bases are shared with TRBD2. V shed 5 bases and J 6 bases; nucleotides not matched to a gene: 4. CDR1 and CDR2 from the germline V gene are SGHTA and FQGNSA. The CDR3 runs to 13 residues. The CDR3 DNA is TGTGCCAGCAGCCCGGGAGGAGCCAATGAGCAGTTCTTC. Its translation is CASSPGGANEQFF.

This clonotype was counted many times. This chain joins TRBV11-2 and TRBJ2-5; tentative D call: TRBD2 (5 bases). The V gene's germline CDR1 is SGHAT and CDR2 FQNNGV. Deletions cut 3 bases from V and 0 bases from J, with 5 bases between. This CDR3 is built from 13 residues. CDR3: CASSLRDQETQYF. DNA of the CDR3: TGTGCCAGCAGCTTGCGGGACCAAGAGACCCAGTACTTC.

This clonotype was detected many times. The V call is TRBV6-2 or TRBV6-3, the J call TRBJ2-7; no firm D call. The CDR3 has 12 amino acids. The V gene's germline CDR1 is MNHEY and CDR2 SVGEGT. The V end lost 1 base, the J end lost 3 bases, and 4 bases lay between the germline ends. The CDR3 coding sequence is TGTGCCAGCAGTTACTTTGACTACGAGCAGTACTTC. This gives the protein CASSYFDYEQYF.

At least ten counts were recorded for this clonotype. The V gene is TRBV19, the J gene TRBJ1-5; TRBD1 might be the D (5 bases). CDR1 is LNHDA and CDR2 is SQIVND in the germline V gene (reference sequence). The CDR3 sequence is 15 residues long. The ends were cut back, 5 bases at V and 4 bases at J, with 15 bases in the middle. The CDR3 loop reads CASSYRDAENQPQHF. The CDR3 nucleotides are TGTGCCAGTAGTTACCGGGACGCCGAAAATCAGCCCCAGCATTTT.

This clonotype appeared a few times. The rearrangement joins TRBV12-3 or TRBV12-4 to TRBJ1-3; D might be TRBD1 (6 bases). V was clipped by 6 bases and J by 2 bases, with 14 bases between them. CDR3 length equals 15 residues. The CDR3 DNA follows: TGTGCCAGCAGCCGACGGGGGGACACTGGAAACACCATATATTTT. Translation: CASSRRGDTGNTIYF.

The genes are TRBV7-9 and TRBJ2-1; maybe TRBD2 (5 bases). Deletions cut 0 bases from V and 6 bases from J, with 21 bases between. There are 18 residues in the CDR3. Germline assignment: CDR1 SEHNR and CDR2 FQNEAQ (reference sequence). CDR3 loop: CASSLAPWRGRGINEQFF. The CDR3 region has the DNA TGTGCCAGCAGCTTAGCGCCGTGGCGAGGGAGAGGGATCAATGAGCAGTTCTTC.

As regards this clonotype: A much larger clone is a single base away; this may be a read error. CDR3 protein: CASSSECREVAGQFF. The CDR3 DNA reads as TGTGCCAGCAGCTCGGAGTGCAGGGAAGTGGCCGGGCAGTTCTTC. V gene TRBV3-1 combines with J gene TRBJ2-1, with a tentative D call TRBD1 (5 bases). Germline values: CDR1 LGHDT, CDR2 YNNKEL (reference sequence). This CDR3 contains 15 residues. Trimming pared 5 bases from V and 12 bases from J, leaving 23 bases between.

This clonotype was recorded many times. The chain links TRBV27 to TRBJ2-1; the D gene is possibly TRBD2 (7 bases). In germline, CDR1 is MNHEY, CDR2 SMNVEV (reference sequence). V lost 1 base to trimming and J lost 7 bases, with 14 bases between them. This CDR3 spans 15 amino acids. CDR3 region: CASSLLRGGNNEQFF. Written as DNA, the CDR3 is TGTGCCAGCAGTTTATTGAGGGGGGGCAATAATGAGCAGTTCTTC.

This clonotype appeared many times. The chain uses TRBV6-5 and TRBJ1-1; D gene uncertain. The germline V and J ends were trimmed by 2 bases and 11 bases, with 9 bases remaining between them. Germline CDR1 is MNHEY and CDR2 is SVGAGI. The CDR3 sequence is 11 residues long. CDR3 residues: CASSYGGYAFF. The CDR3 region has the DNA TGTGCCAGCAGTTACGGCGGATATGCTTTCTTT.

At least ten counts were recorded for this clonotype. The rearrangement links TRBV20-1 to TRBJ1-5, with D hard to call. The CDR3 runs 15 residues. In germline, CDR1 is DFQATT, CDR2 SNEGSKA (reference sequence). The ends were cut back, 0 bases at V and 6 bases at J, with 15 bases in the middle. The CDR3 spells CSARDWELPGQPQHF. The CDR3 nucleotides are TGCAGTGCTAGAGATTGGGAGCTTCCAGGTCAGCCCCAGCATTTT.

The CDR3 coding sequence is TGCGCCAGCAGCCAAAGTGTCATAGGAACTAATGAAAAACTGTTTTTT. Translated: CASSQSVIGTNEKLFF. The chain couples TRBV4-1 to TRBJ1-4; D remains unclear. Deletions cut 2 bases from V and 1 base from J, with 11 bases between. The V gene's germline CDR1 is MGHRA and CDR2 YSYEKL. The CDR3 runs 16 residues.

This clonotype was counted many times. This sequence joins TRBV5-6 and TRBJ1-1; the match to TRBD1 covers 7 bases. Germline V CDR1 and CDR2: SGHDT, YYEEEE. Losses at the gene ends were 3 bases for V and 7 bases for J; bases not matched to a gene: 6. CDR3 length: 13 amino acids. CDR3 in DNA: TGTGCCAGCAGCTACACAGGGGACCGTGAAGCTTTCTTT. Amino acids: CASSYTGDREAFF.

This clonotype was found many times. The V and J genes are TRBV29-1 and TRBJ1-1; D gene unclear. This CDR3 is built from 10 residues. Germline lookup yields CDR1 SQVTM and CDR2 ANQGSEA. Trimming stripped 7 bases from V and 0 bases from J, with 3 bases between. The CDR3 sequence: CSGLNTEAFF. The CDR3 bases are TGCAGCGGGCTGAACACTGAAGCTTTCTTT.

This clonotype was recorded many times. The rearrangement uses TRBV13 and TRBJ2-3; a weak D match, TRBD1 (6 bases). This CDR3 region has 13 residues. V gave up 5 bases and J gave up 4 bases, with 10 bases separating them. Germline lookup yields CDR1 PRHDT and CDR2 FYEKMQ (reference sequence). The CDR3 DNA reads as TGTGCCAGCAGCATACAGGGAGCAGATACGCAGTATTTT. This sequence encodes CASSIQGADTQYF. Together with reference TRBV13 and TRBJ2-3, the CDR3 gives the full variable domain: AAGVIQSPRHLIKEKRETATLKCYPIPRHDTVYWYQQGPGQDPQFLISFYEKMQSDKGSIPDRFSAQQFSDYHSELNMSSLELGDSALYFCASSIQGADTQYFGPGTRLTVL.

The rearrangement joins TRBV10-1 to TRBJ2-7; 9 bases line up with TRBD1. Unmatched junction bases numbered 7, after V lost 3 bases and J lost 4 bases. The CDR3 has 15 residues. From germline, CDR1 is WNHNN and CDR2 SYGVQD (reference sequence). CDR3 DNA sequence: TGCGCCAGCAGTGACCAGGACAGGGGCGCTTACGAGCAGTACTTC. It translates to CASSDQDRGAYEQYF.

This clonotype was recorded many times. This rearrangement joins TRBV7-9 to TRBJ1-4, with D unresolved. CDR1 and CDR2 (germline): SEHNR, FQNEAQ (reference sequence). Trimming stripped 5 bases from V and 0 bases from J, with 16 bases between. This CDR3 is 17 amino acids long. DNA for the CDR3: TGTGCCAGCAGCGGATGGACGGCTGCCGCAACTAATGAAAAACTGTTTTTT. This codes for CASSGWTAAATNEKLFF.

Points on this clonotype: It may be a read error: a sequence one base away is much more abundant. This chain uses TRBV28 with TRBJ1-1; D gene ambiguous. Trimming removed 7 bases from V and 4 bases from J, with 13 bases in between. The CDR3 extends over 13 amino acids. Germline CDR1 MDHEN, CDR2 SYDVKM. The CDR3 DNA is TGTGCCAGCACCCTTCGGGAGGGCACTGAAGCTTTCTTT. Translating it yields CASTLREGTEAFF.

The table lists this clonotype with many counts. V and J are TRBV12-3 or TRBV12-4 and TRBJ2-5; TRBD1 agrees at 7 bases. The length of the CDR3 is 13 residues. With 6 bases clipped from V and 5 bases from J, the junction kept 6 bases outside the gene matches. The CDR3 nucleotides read TGTGCCAGCAGCCAGACAGGGTCTGAGACCCAGTACTTC. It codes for CASSQTGSETQYF.

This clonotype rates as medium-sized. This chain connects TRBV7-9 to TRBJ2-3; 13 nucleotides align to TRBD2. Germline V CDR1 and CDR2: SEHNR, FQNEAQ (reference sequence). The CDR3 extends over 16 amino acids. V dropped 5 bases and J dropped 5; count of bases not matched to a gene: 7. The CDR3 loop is CASSPLAGGPKDTQYF. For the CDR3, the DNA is TGTGCCAGCAGCCCACTAGCGGGAGGGCCAAAAGATACGCAGTATTTT.